These T cell receptor beta chains were read from a single sample in a study of OX40 agonist ivuxolimab in advanced cancers. Using immunoSEQ multiplex PCR, the repertoire was profiled, and TCRdb retains in-frame clones only, with some absent. The data contain 45,000 to 50,000 clones, nearly 95% of them seen just once; the ten biggest clones take up 6% to 8%. Sequenced material: CD4+ or CD8+ T cells sorted from blood, taken in a trial of the OX40 agonist ivuxolimab. The origin of the receptors is an adult with an advanced solid tumor such as melanoma, head and neck, liver or kidney cancer. The conserved cysteine and the conserved F or W are not part of the CDR3 here. The D gene is left open where the match is weak.

v_call d_call cdr3_aa
TRBV15 NA ATSRDLEAGEEDQPQH
TRBV25-1 NA ASNQGLNTEAF
TRBV15 TRBD1 ATSAGGRSNQPQH
TRBV13 NA ASSEGFDTQY
TRBV5-6 NA ASSLRTNEQY
TRBV29-1 NA SVTDRDGMNTEAF
TRBV7-9 NA ASSLTGLGYT
TRBV4-1 TRBD1 ASSQDGTGNYNEQF
TRBV2 TRBD2 ASSETSGGGDTQY
TRBV6-1 TRBD1 ASSEVQGATYGYT
TRBV5-4 TRBD1 ASSVDRASPGAF
TRBV7-8 TRBD2 ASSLPSGSSYNEQF
TRBV5-4 TRBD1 ASSSEPGQGAKEAF
TRBV5-6 NA ASSLQDFSDTIY